This TCR beta chain is drawn from a study of follicular helper T cells after annual influenza vaccination. Clones were read by immunoSEQ multiplex PCR, and TCRdb kept only the in-frame ones, dropping some. The data show roughly 960 clones, with just over 85% seen just once and 4% to 5.5% held by the top ten. Germline V gene data show CDR1 as LNHDA and CDR2 as SQIVND (reference sequence). CDR3 length: 17 amino acids. The V gene end was trimmed by 11 bases and the J gene end by 0 bases; junction bases not matched to a gene: 15. Time point here: 2014-2015 season, 7 days after vaccination. The gene calls are TRBV19 and TRBJ2-1; 8 bases are shared with TRBD2. The sequence came from an adult who received the influenza vaccine. Sequencing was performed on CXCR5+ CD38+ circulating T follicular helper cells from blood, taken 7 days after influenza vaccination. Subset in this sample: circulating Tfh, non-naive CD4+CXCR5+PD-1+ (ICOS+CD38+ or ICOS-CD38-). CDR3 residues: CASTRASGGRSYNEQFF. In DNA form, the CDR3 reads TGTGCCTCCACTAGGGCCAGCGGGGGACGCTCCTACAATGAGCAGTTCTTC.